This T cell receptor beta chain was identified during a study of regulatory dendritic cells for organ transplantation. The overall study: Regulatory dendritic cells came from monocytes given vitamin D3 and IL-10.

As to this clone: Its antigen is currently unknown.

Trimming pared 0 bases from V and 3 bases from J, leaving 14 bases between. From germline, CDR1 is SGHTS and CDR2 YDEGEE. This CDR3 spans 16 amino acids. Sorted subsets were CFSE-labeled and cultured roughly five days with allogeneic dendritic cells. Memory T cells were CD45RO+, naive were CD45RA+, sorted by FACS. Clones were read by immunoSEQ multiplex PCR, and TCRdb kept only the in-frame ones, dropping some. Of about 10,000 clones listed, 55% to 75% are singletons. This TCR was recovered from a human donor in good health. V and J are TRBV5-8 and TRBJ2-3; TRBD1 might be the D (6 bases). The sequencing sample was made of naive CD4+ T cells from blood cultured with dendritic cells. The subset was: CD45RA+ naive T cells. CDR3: CASSLETGPRTDTQYF. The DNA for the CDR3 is TGTGCCAGCAGCTTGGAAACAGGGCCGAGGACAGATACGCAGTATTTT.